The clone carrying this T cell receptor (beta chain) was found a few times. The antigen is undetermined. V gave up 1 base and J gave up 7 bases; unmatched junction bases: 6. Germline values: CDR1 MGHRA, CDR2 YSYEKL. The CDR3 extends over 14 amino acids. These data come from a study of identical twins. A universal primer binding site was introduced by template switching. The final cDNA contained unique molecular identifiers. TCRdb reanalysed the 5' RACE reads using MiXCR and keeps one entry per CDR3 protein. Of approximately 240,000 distinct CDR3 sequences in the sample, more than 13% are singletons; the top ten hold approximately 8.8%. Each donor (without exception) was a healthy Caucasian. Whole-study results and caveats: Cross-sectional statistics underpinned the conclusions; the same donors were not followed.

The sequence derives from a woman younger than 30 in good health. The chain employs TRBV4-1 and TRBJ2-7, with TRBD2 matching over 8 bases. The source material was memory (CD45RO+) T cells sorted from blood. The CDR3 DNA reads as TGCGCCAGCAGCCAAGCGTCAGCGGGGGATGAGCAGTACTTC. Protein product: CASSQASAGDEQYF.